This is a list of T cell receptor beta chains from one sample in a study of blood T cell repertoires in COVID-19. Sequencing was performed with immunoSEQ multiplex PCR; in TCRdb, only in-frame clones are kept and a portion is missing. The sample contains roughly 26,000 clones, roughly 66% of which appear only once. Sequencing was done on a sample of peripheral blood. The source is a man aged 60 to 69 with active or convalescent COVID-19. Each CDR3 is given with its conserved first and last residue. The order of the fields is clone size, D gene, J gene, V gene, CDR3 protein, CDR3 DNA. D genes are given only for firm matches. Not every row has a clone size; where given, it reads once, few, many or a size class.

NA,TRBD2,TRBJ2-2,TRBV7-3,CASGLEGNTGELFF,TGTGCCAGCGGACTAGAAGGAAACACCGGGGAGCTGTTTTTT
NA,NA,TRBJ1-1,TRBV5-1,CASSSGLGPPLTEAFF,TGCGCCAGCAGCAGCGGGTTGGGCCCACCCCTGACTGAAGCTTTCTTT
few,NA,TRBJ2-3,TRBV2,CASSELNSGADTQYF,TGTGCCAGCAGTGAACTGAATTCAGGCGCAGATACGCAGTATTTT
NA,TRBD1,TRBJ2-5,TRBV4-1,CASSHMGLTGKGETQYF,TGCGCCAGCAGCCATATGGGATTGACAGGGAAGGGAGAGACCCAGTACTTC
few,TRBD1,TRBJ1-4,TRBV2,CAITRGRQGPGKLFF,TGTGCCATCACCAGGGGGCGACAGGGGCCAGGAAAACTGTTTTTT
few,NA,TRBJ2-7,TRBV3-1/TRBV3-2,CASSAQAYEQYF,TGTGCCAGCAGCGCACAGGCCTACGAGCAGTACTTC
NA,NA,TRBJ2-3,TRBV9,CASSVGSPRGSDTQYF,TGTGCCAGCAGCGTAGGAAGTCCTCGGGGGTCAGATACGCAGTATTTT
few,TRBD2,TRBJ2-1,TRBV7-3,CASSLTQTSQLSEQFF,TGTGCCAGCAGCTTAACCCAGACTAGCCAGCTCAGTGAGCAGTTCTTC
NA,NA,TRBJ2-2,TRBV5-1,CASSSFSVANTGELFF,TGCGCCAGCAGCTCCTTTAGCGTCGCGAACACCGGGGAGCTGTTTTTT
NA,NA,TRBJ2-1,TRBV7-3,CASSLTAGRNEQFF,TGTGCCAGCAGCTTAACGGCGGGACGCAATGAGCAGTTCTTC
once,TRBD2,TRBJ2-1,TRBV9,CASSRLADTYNEQFF,TGTGCCAGCAGCAGACTAGCAGACACCTACAATGAGCAGTTCTTC
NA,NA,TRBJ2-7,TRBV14,CASSQDLLFEQYF,TGTGCCAGCAGCCAAGATCTACTTTTCGAGCAGTACTTC
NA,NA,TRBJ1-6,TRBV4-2,CASSQDSSTDSPLHF,TGTGCCAGCAGCCAAGATTCGTCTACCGATTCACCCCTCCACTTT
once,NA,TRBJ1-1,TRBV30,CAWSVNKNTEAFF,TGTGCCTGGAGTGTAAATAAGAACACTGAAGCTTTCTTT
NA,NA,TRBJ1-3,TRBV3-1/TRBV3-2,CASSQRTDSGNTIYF,TGTGCCAGCAGCCAGAGGACAGACTCTGGAAACACCATATATTTT
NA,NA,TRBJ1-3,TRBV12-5,CASGLGRAGNTIYF,TGTGCTAGTGGTTTAGGGAGAGCTGGAAACACCATATATTTT
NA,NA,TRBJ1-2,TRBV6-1,CASSDRVGVGYGYTF,TGTGCCAGCAGTGACAGGGTTGGGGTTGGTTATGGCTACACCTTC
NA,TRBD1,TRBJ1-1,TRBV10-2,CASRRGDSEAFF,TGCGCCAGCAGGAGGGGGGACAGTGAAGCTTTCTTT
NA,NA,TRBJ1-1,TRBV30,CATRAASENTEAFF,TGTGCCACCAGGGCAGCTAGTGAGAACACTGAAGCTTTCTTT
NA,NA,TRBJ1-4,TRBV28,CASSPFSNRDANEKLFF,TGTGCCAGCAGTCCTTTCTCTAACAGGGACGCTAATGAAAAACTGTTTTTT
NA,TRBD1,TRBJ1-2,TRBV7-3,CASSLTFGDRDGYTF,TGTGCCAGCAGCCTCACTTTTGGGGACAGGGATGGCTACACCTTC
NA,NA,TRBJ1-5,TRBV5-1,CASSLEGGVQPQHF,TGCGCCAGCAGCCTGGAGGGGGGGGTTCAGCCCCAGCATTTT
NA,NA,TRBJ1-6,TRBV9,CASSEQGLDSPLHF,TGTGCCAGCAGCGAGCAGGGGTTGGATTCACCCCTCCACTTT
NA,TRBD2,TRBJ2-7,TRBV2,CASSEALLWTSGSYEQYF,TGTGCCAGCAGTGAAGCGCTTCTTTGGACTAGCGGCTCCTACGAGCAGTACTTC
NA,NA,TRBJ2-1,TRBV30,CAWRIGIHNEQFF,TGTGCCTGGAGAATCGGGATTCACAATGAGCAGTTCTTC
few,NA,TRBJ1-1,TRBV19,CASSIGRLNTEAFF,TGTGCCAGTAGTATCGGCAGGTTGAACACTGAAGCTTTCTTT
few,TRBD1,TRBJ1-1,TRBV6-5,CASSRTGNTEAFF,TGTGCCAGCAGCCGGACAGGGAACACTGAAGCTTTCTTT
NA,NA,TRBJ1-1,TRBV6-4,CASSEGWGGAEAFF,TGTGCCAGCAGTGAAGGGTGGGGAGGCGCTGAAGCTTTCTTT
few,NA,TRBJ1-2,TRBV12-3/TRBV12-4,CASKDRTHYGYTF,TGTGCCAGCAAGGACAGAACCCACTATGGCTACACCTTC
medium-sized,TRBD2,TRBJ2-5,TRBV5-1,CASLASGRLGRQETQYF,TGCGCCAGCCTTGCTAGCGGGAGACTTGGTCGCCAAGAGACCCAGTACTTC
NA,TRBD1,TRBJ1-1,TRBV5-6,CASRSGQGKGGEAFF,TGTGCCAGCAGATCCGGACAGGGCAAAGGAGGTGAAGCTTTCTTT
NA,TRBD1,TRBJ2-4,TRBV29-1,CSVEPGQVQTLAKNIQYF,TGCAGCGTTGAGCCGGGACAGGTCCAGACTTTAGCCAAAAACATTCAGTACTTC
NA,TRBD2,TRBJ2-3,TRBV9,CASSGLKLAEADTQYF,TGTGCCAGCAGCGGCCTCAAACTAGCGGAAGCGGATACGCAGTATTTT
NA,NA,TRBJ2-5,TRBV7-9,CASSLTLRTVYQETQYF,TGTGCCAGCAGCTTAACCCTCAGGACAGTGTACCAAGAGACCCAGTACTTC
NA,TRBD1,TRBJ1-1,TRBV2,CASSADRANTEAFF,TGTGCCAGCAGTGCGGACAGGGCGAACACTGAAGCTTTCTTT
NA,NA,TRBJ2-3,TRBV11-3,CASSLGVEGSTDTQYF,TGTGCCAGCAGCTTAGGAGTAGAGGGCTCGACAGATACGCAGTATTTT
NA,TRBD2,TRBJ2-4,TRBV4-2,CASSQVGTSGGLAKNIQYF,TGTGCCAGCAGCCAAGTCGGGACTAGCGGGGGGTTAGCCAAAAACATTCAGTACTTC